The 5 T cell receptor beta chains given below trace back to one sample, sequenced in a study of read filtering for tumor transcriptome and immune sequencing. From approximately 430 ng of RNA, a library with molecular barcoded alpha/delta and beta/gamma adaptors was made. Using its own MiXCR run on the reads, TCRdb lists one record per CDR3 protein. Among more than 70,000 distinct CDR3 sequences listed, about 22% were seen once. Sample: a population of CD138-negative cells sorted from bone marrow. The source is a donor aged 40 or over with multiple myeloma.

This clonotype has a handful of counts. The gene calls are TRBV18 and TRBJ1-5; D ambiguous. V shed 3 bases and J shed 4 bases, with 7 bases lying between them. The CDR3 length is 13 residues. Germline V gene data show CDR1 as KGHSH and CDR2 as LQKENI. The CDR3 DNA reads TGTGCCAGCTCACCTTCGCAGAATCAGCCCCAGCATTTT. Translating it yields CASSPSQNQPQHF.

This clonotype was counted at least ten times. This chain connects TRBV20-1 to TRBJ1-1; 7 bases map to TRBD1. V trimming: 4 bases; J trimming: 1 base; junction bases outside the gene matches: 9. Germline CDR1 reads DFQATT; CDR2 reads SNEGSKA (reference sequence). The CDR3 consists of 15 residues. CDR3 sequence: CSAINPGTENTEAFF. Written as DNA, the CDR3 is TGCAGTGCTATAAATCCCGGGACAGAGAACACTGAAGCTTTCTTT.

The gene calls are TRBV7-2 and TRBJ1-2; 11 positions match TRBD1. V was pared by 4 bases and J by 7 bases, with 8 bases of the junction left unmatched. Germline lookup yields CDR1 SGHTA and CDR2 FQGNSA. The CDR3 loop spans 15 amino acids. CDR3: CASSYRTGGVFGYTF. For the CDR3, the DNA is TGTGCCAGCAGCTATAGGACAGGGGGCGTTTTTGGCTACACCTTC.

This clonotype has ten or more counts. The rearrangement uses TRBV5-6 and TRBJ2-1, with D perhaps matching TRBD1 (6 bases). Trimming took 1 base from V and 8 from J, leaving 13 bases between them. The CDR3 is made up of 14 amino acids. Germline V gene lookup returns CDR1 SGHDT and CDR2 YYEEEE. CDR3 nucleotide sequence: TGTGCCAGCAGCTTGTGGACAGCTGTTCATGAGCAGTTCTTC. As protein: CASSLWTAVHEQFF.

This clonotype has just a few counts. The V and J genes are TRBV19 and TRBJ2-5; TRBD1 or TRBD2 may be the D gene (7 bases each). This CDR3 has 14 residues. V was trimmed by 3 bases and J by 3 bases, leaving 11 bases between them. The V gene's germline CDR1 is LNHDA and CDR2 SQIVND (reference sequence). The CDR3 nucleotides read TGTGCCAGTAGTATGGGAGGGACAGAAGAGACCCAGTACTTC. Amino acid sequence: CASSMGGTEETQYF.